This T cell receptor (beta chain) originates from a study of regulatory T cells in long-lasting Graves disease. Study-level background: The study counted Graves' disease as persistent given over 5 years of antithyroid drugs and positive TSH receptor antibodies.

Findings of the study overall: TRBV28 was favored in persistent disease, as were TRBJ1-2 and TRBJ2-5. The work looked only at peripheral blood and did not look at thyroid tissue.

Researchers made TCR beta libraries by using iRepertoire HTBI primers and running Arm-PCR on CDR3 regions. TCRdb re-derived calls from the multiplex PCR reads in MiXCR, one entry per CDR3 protein. The data contain 600,000 to 850,000 distinct CDR3 sequences, 25% to 35% of them singletons. As for this clonotype: Antigen specificity is unknown.

Time point here: persistent/refractory GD, antithyroid drugs over 5 years with positive TRAb. Scientists built the TCR library using RNA that was extracted from PBMCs. A volume of approximately 10 milliliters of peripheral blood was collected in EDTA tubes. The V end was cut by 5 bases, the J end by 3 bases, with 8 bases between. This CDR3 is 12 amino acids long. The TCR comes from a female donor with Graves disease. The sequenced sample was peripheral blood mononuclear cells (PBMCs), obtained when the disease was refractory, from a patient treated with antithyroid drugs. The chain combines TRBV12-3 or TRBV12-4 with TRBJ2-7; D gene ambiguous. DNA of the CDR3: TGTGCCAGCAGTCCTATGGGCTACGAGCAGTACTTC. Translated: CASSPMGYEQYF.